Shown below are 30 T cell receptor beta chains from a single sample sequenced in a study of T cells after yellow fever vaccination. One entry per CDR3 protein results from TCRdb running MiXCR on the 5' RACE reads. The table lists about 330,000 distinct CDR3 sequences, approximately 4% of them singletons. The sequencing here drew on PBMCs, taken 5 days after the yellow fever booster vaccination. These receptor sequences come from a man aged 18 to 29 who received the YFV17D yellow fever vaccine.

This sequence joins TRBV10-2 and TRBJ1-2; 8 bases map to TRBD1. CDR1 and CDR2 (germline): WSHSY, SAAADI. The junction had 11 bases not matched to a gene; V was cut back by 8 bases and J by 6 bases. The CDR3 sequence is 14 residues long. The CDR3 spells CASQRPGQGNGYTF. CDR3 coding DNA: TGCGCCAGCCAGCGCCCAGGACAGGGAAATGGCTACACCTTC.

This clonotype was picked up many times. V usage is TRBV20-1 and J usage is TRBJ2-2; D is ambiguous. In germline, CDR1 is DFQATT, CDR2 SNEGSKA (reference sequence). V shed 6 bases and J shed 7 bases, with 12 bases lying between them. The CDR3 totals 12 residues. The CDR3 bases are TGCAGTGCCCGTAGGGCAGGCGGGGAGCTGTTTTTT. This codes for CSARRAGGELFF.

This clonotype was observed a handful of times. The chain joins TRBV5-1 to TRBJ1-1; the D is unclear. V shed 1 base and J shed 8 bases, with 18 bases lying between them. This CDR3 contains 15 residues. Looked up from germline, CDR1 is SGHRS and CDR2 is YFSETQ. CDR3 in amino acids: CASSLTIDGTGEAFF. In DNA, the CDR3 is TGCGCCAGCAGCTTGACCATAGACGGTACTGGCGAAGCTTTCTTT.

J is TRBJ2-1 and V is TRBV5-6, with no clear D. This CDR3 region has 15 residues. V shed 4 bases and J shed 1 base, with 12 bases lying between them. CDR1 and CDR2 (germline): SGHDT, YYEEEE. Here the CDR3 reads CASSLFKGSYNEQFF. The DNA of the CDR3 is TGTGCCAGCAGCCTCTTCAAAGGTTCCTACAATGAGCAGTTCTTC.

The genes are TRBV4-3 and TRBJ1-1; weak D call: TRBD1 (6 bases). V was shortened by 4 bases and J by 5 bases, with 26 bases between the two germline ends. Germline CDR1 LGHNA, CDR2 YSLEER. This CDR3 has 18 residues. Written as DNA, the CDR3 is TGCGCCAGCAGCCCGCATCTAACCGGGACACTTGTCGATACTGAAGCTTTCTTT. This translates into CASSPHLTGTLVDTEAFF.

There are a few counts of this clonotype. The V call is TRBV6-1, the J call TRBJ2-1; D gene ambiguous. CDR1 is MNHNS, CDR2 SASEGT, per germline. CDR3 length equals 14 residues. Trimming stripped 2 bases from V and 4 bases from J, with 9 bases between. The CDR3 sequence is CASSEIGEYNEQFF. CDR3 DNA: TGTGCCAGCAGTGAAATCGGTGAATACAATGAGCAGTTCTTC.

This clonotype was seen many times. The rearrangement joins TRBV5-1 to TRBJ2-1; 9 bases line up with TRBD1. Germline CDR1 SGHRS, CDR2 YFSETQ. The CDR3 runs 13 residues. J lost 7 bases, V lost 8 bases, and 7 bases had no gene match. CDR3 residues: CARIRDRANEQFF. DNA of the CDR3: TGCGCCAGGATAAGGGACAGGGCGAATGAGCAGTTCTTC.

This clonotype was observed a handful of times. The chain uses TRBV7-9 and TRBJ2-3, with TRBD1 matching 9 bases. The germline V gene encodes CDR1 SEHNR and CDR2 FQNEAQ (reference sequence). The CDR3 contains 13 residues. The V and J ends lost 6 bases and 5 bases, in that order; junction bases with no gene match: 3. The chain's CDR3 is CASRDRGEDTQYF. The CDR3 region has the DNA TGTGCCAGCAGGGACAGGGGCGAAGATACGCAGTATTTT.

As for this clonotype: One end of the junction does not line up with germline, which may come from a read error. The V and J genes are TRBV7-9 and TRBJ1-4; D gene uncertain. Germline assignment: CDR1 SEHNR and CDR2 FQNEAQ (reference sequence). The CDR3 has 15 amino acids. The chain's CDR3 is CASRLGGFGNEKLFF. CDR3 DNA: TGTGCCAGCAGATTAGGCGGGTTCGGTAATGAAAAACTGTTTTTT.

This clonotype has a handful of counts. The genes are TRBV7-2 and TRBJ2-1; tentatively, D is TRBD1 (6 bases). CDR3 size: 13 residues. Germline CDR1 and CDR2: SGHTA and FQGNSA. V gave up 5 bases and J gave up 7 bases, with 12 bases separating them. As DNA, the CDR3 is TGTGCCAGCAGCCCGGATGGACAGAATGAGCAGTTCTTC. It is translated as CASSPDGQNEQFF.

The rearrangement links TRBV20-1 to TRBJ2-2, with 7 bases aligning to TRBD1. This CDR3 has 16 amino acids. The germline V gene has CDR1 DFQATT and CDR2 SNEGSKA (reference sequence). The V segment lost 6 bases and the J segment 0 bases; nucleotides outside the gene matches: 10. The CDR3 sequence is CSAMDRTFANTGELFF. The CDR3 nucleotides are TGCAGTGCCATGGACAGGACTTTCGCGAACACCGGGGAGCTGTTTTTT.

This clonotype appeared a few times. The CDR3: CASSRAGTSGDNEQFF. CDR3 in DNA: TGTGCCAGCAGCAGAGCAGGGACTAGCGGCGACAATGAGCAGTTCTTC. The rearrangement joins TRBV7-3 to TRBJ2-1; TRBD2 matches 11 bases. There are 16 residues in the CDR3. After removal of 5 bases from V and 5 bases from J, the junction contained 8 bases not matched to a gene. Germline V gene sequence: CDR1 SGHTA, CDR2 FQGTGA.

V is TRBV7-9 and J is TRBJ1-1, with TRBD1 as a possible D gene (6 bases). CDR3 length equals 14 residues. V lost 2 bases to trimming and J lost 5 bases, with 12 bases between them. Germline-derived CDR1 and CDR2 are SEHNR and FQNEAQ (reference sequence). In DNA, the CDR3 is TGTGCCAGCAGCTTATCGGCAGGGGAAACTGAAGCTTTCTTT. Translated: CASSLSAGETEAFF.

V is TRBV18 and J is TRBJ2-1; TRBD2 matches 10 bases. In germline, CDR1 is KGHSH, CDR2 LQKENI. With V trimmed by 2 bases and J by 4 bases, 2 bases remained unmatched. The CDR3 sequence is 15 residues long. The CDR3 region has the DNA TGTGCCAGCTCACCATCACTAGCGGGATACAATGAGCAGTTCTTC. Translating it yields CASSPSLAGYNEQFF.

The V gene is TRBV5-4, the J gene TRBJ1-2, with 8 nucleotides matching TRBD1. The germline CDR1 and CDR2 sequences are SGHNT and YYREEE (reference sequence). The CDR3 is 13 residues long. Trimming at V came to 4 bases and at J to 7 bases, leaving 6 bases not matched to a gene. For the CDR3, the DNA is TGTGCCAGCAGCGCAGGGGGCGCGGTTGGCTACACCTTC. It codes for CASSAGGAVGYTF.

This clonotype was recorded at least ten times. This chain links TRBV18 with TRBJ2-3; D is perhaps TRBD1 (6 bases). The CDR3 contains 15 residues. Trimming stripped 6 bases from V and 5 bases from J, with 18 bases between. Germline CDR1 KGHSH, CDR2 LQKENI. The CDR3 nucleotides read TGTGCCAGCTCCACGATGGGGGCGAGAAAAGATACGCAGTATTTT. Its translation: CASSTMGARKDTQYF.

This clonotype was observed a handful of times. The V call is TRBV20-1, the J call TRBJ1-5; no clear D gene. V lost 3 bases, J lost 4 bases, and 7 bases lay in between. CDR1 DFQATT and CDR2 SNEGSKA come from the germline V gene (reference sequence). The CDR3 spans 12 residues. CDR3 protein: CSARPDNQPQHF. Written as DNA, the CDR3 is TGCAGTGCTAGGCCAGATAATCAGCCCCAGCATTTT.

This clonotype was observed a few times. V usage is TRBV7-9 and J usage is TRBJ1-4, with 8 bases aligning to TRBD1. Per germline, CDR1 SEHNR and CDR2 FQNEAQ (reference sequence). With 5 bases clipped from V and 5 bases from J, the junction kept 4 bases outside the gene matches. The CDR3 runs to 14 residues. CDR3 sequence: CASSPRDRNEKLFF. The CDR3 DNA is TGTGCCAGCAGCCCGCGGGACAGGAATGAAAAACTGTTTTTT. The whole variable domain, filled in from reference TRBV7-9 and TRBJ1-4, reads DTGVSQNPRHKITKRGQNVTFRCDPISEHNRLYWYRQTLGQGPEFLTYFQNEAQLEKSRLLSDRFSAERPKGSFSTLEIQRTEQGDSAMYLCASSPRDRNEKLFFGSGTQLSVL.

The chain links TRBV28 to TRBJ1-5, with D possibly being TRBD1 (5 bases). The CDR3 has 16 amino acids. The germline V and J ends were trimmed by 1 base and 7 bases, with 17 bases remaining between them. Germline V gives CDR1 MDHEN, CDR2 SYDVKM. This CDR3 reads CASSLYGLAGQQPQHF. CDR3 in DNA: TGTGCCAGCAGTTTATACGGCCTGGCAGGGCAACAGCCCCAGCATTTT.

In its sample, this clonotype was seen many times. The CDR3 sequence: CASSSDGSQETQYF. Written as DNA, the CDR3 is TGTGCCAGCAGCTCGGACGGGTCCCAAGAGACCCAGTACTTC. The chain joins TRBV7-9 to TRBJ2-5; D gene uncertain. The V end was cut by 4 bases, the J end by 1 base, with 10 bases between. Per germline, CDR1 SEHNR and CDR2 FQNEAQ (reference sequence). The CDR3 consists of 14 residues.

The rearrangement links TRBV7-2 to TRBJ2-2, with D tentatively TRBD1 (6 bases). V shed 2 bases and J shed 1 base, with 14 bases lying between them. This CDR3 has 17 residues. CDR1 and CDR2 (germline): SGHTA, FQGNSA. The CDR3 DNA is TGTGCCAGCAGCTTACACAGGGTGATGCTGAACACCGGGGAGCTGTTTTTT. It codes for CASSLHRVMLNTGELFF.

V and J are TRBV15 and TRBJ2-3; D unresolved. Trimming pared 3 bases from V and 7 bases from J, leaving 8 bases between. The CDR3 contains 12 residues. Germline V gene sequence: CDR1 LNHNV, CDR2 YYDKDF (reference sequence). The CDR3 region is CATSSYSHTQYF. The CDR3 region has the DNA TGTGCCACCAGCAGTTACAGCCATACGCAGTATTTT.

This clonotype was detected a few times. The V gene is TRBV6-5, the J gene TRBJ2-3, with TRBD2 identical over 8 bases. With 8 bases clipped from V and 2 bases from J, the junction kept 6 bases outside the gene matches. This CDR3 spans 14 amino acids. The germline V gene encodes CDR1 MNHEY and CDR2 SVGAGI. For the CDR3, the DNA is TGTGCCAGCGGGAACGGGGGGGTCACAGATACGCAGTATTTT. Translating gives CASGNGGVTDTQYF.

This clonotype was counted between two and nine times. V usage is TRBV7-2 and J usage is TRBJ2-1; TRBD2 agrees at 9 bases. Germline-derived CDR1 and CDR2 are SGHTA and FQGNSA. The CDR3 totals 15 residues. Unmatched junction bases numbered 16, after V lost 4 bases and J lost 15 bases. For the CDR3, the DNA is TGTGCCAGCAGCTCACAAAGGGGGCTAGCGGGGTCCCCGTTCTTC. As protein: CASSSQRGLAGSPFF.

The chain employs TRBV5-6 and TRBJ2-5, with D hard to call. The CDR3 covers 14 residues. With 0 bases removed from V and 4 bases from J, the gap between germline ends came to 10 bases. Germline V gene data show CDR1 as SGHDT and CDR2 as YYEEEE. The CDR3 reads CASSLAKGLETQYF. DNA for the CDR3: TGTGCCAGCAGCTTGGCCAAAGGGTTAGAGACCCAGTACTTC.

The V and J genes are TRBV11-1 and TRBJ2-1; a weak D match, TRBD2 (7 bases). The CDR3 loop spans 18 amino acids. V was cut by 5 bases and J by 3 bases, with 23 bases left in between. The germline gives CDR1 SGHAT, CDR2 FQDESV (reference sequence). The CDR3 bases are TGTGCCAGCAGCCGTAGCGGGTGGGCAGGGGATCTCTACAATGAGCAGTTCTTC. It yields the protein CASSRSGWAGDLYNEQFF.

The chain recombines TRBV20-1 with TRBJ1-2, with 7 bases identical to TRBD1. With 6 bases clipped from V and 7 bases from J, the junction kept 8 bases outside the gene matches. CDR1 and CDR2 (germline): DFQATT, SNEGSKA (reference sequence). CDR3 length: 12 residues. The CDR3 nucleotides are TGCAGTGCCGTCGACAGGGCGCTTGGCTACACCTTC. Its translation: CSAVDRALGYTF.

This clonotype was observed a handful of times. This chain uses TRBV9 with TRBJ2-1; 11 nucleotides align to TRBD2. The CDR3 is 18 residues long. Germline V gene data show CDR1 as SGDLS and CDR2 as YYNGEE. Losses at the gene ends were 2 bases for V and 9 bases for J; bases not matched to a gene: 16. The CDR3 DNA sequence: TGTGCCAGCAGCGTTAGCGGGGGGGCCAGGAGATTAGCCGGTGAGCAGTTCTTC. It is translated as CASSVSGGARRLAGEQFF.

V and J are TRBV6-5 and TRBJ2-5; possibly TRBD2 for D (7 bases). Germline V gene data show CDR1 as MNHEY and CDR2 as SVGAGI. The V end lost 5 bases, the J end lost 3 bases, and 16 bases lay between the germline ends. This CDR3 region has 15 residues. Here the CDR3 DNA reads TGTGCCAGCAGTCTGGGGGGGGCGGCCGAAGAGACCCAGTACTTC. Encoded protein: CASSLGGAAEETQYF.

This clonotype was recorded at least ten times. V is TRBV15 and J is TRBJ2-7; D perhaps matches TRBD2 (6 bases). CDR1 and CDR2 (germline): LNHNV, YYDKDF (reference sequence). The ends were cut back, 3 bases at V and 3 bases at J, with 12 bases in the middle. The CDR3 consists of 14 residues. The CDR3 region has the DNA TGTGCCACCAGCAGGGCGGGACTCGGCTACGAGCAGTACTTC. Its protein is CATSRAGLGYEQYF.